These 15 T cell receptor beta chains were all obtained from the same sample, sequenced in a study of blood T cell repertoires in COVID-19. The repertoire was sequenced with immunoSEQ multiplex PCR; TCRdb's copy has only in-frame clones and lacks some. The sample includes 35,000 to 50,000 clones, approximately 90% of them seen just once. Sequencing was performed on peripheral blood. Receptors were obtained from a human donor in a cohort sampled during active COVID-19.

This sequence joins TRBV14 and TRBJ2-1, with 12 bases aligning to TRBD1. Germline CDR1 SGHDN, CDR2 FVKESK. This CDR3 has 16 residues. Trimming took 3 bases from V and 6 from J; bases not matched to a gene: 6. The CDR3 nucleotides are TGTGCCAGCAGCCACGTGGGGACAGGGGGCTTCAATGAGCAGTTCTTC. Protein sequence: CASSHVGTGGFNEQFF.

J is TRBJ1-1 and V is TRBV18, with no clear D. V shed 4 bases and J shed 0 bases, with 9 bases lying between them. Germline loops: CDR1 KGHSH, CDR2 LQKENI. This CDR3 has 14 residues. CDR3 nucleotide sequence: TGTGCCAGCTCACTGACAACAATGAACACTGAAGCTTTCTTT. It specifies CASSLTTMNTEAFF.

The rearrangement joins TRBV29-1 to TRBJ1-3; 7 bases line up with TRBD1. The ends lost 4 bases at V and 4 bases at J; junction bases unmatched: 7. The CDR3 consists of 14 residues. CDR1 and CDR2 (germline): SQVTM, ANQGSEA. The CDR3 is CSVGVTGRGNTIYF. CDR3 bases: TGCAGCGTTGGGGTGACAGGGCGAGGAAACACCATATATTTT.

This clone was detected only once. The chain joins TRBV5-1 to TRBJ2-1; the match to TRBD1 covers 7 bases. J was trimmed by 10 bases and V by 4 bases; bases with no gene match: 5. CDR3 length: 12 amino acids. Germline-derived CDR1 and CDR2 are SGHRS and YFSETQ. The CDR3 sequence is CASSLQGVEQFF. The CDR3 DNA sequence: TGCGCCAGCAGCCTTCAGGGGGTGGAGCAGTTCTTC.

This chain uses TRBV4-3 with TRBJ1-1; D might be TRBD1 (5 bases). V was pared by 0 bases and J by 0 bases, with 8 bases between. The length of the CDR3 is 15 residues. In germline, CDR1 is LGHNA, CDR2 YSLEER. CDR3 sequence reads: CASSQERGLNTEAFF. The DNA for the CDR3 is TGCGCCAGCAGCCAAGAAAGGGGCTTGAACACTGAAGCTTTCTTT.

J is TRBJ1-5 and V is TRBV24-1; D gene uncertain. Trimming cost V 1 base and J 8 bases, with 8 bases left between them. Germline V lookup: CDR1 KGHDR, CDR2 SFDVKD. This CDR3 has 13 residues. Written as DNA, the CDR3 is TGTGCCACCAGTGATTTCTCCGGGGAGCCCCAGCATTTT. Protein sequence: CATSDFSGEPQHF.

The chain employs TRBV25-1 and TRBJ2-1; TRBD2 matches at 10 bases. This CDR3 has 13 residues. Germline values: CDR1 MGHDK, CDR2 SYGVNS. After removal of 8 bases from V and 5 bases from J, the junction contained 3 bases not matched to a gene. In DNA, the CDR3 is TGTGCCAGCGTAGCGGGGGGTAACAATGAGCAGTTCTTC. This encodes CASVAGGNNEQFF. Full variable domain (remainder filled in from reference TRBV25-1 and TRBJ2-1): EADIYQTPRYLVIGTGKKITLECSQTMGHDKMYWYQQDPGMELHLIHYSYGVNSTEKGDLSSESTVSRIRTEHFPLTLESARPSHTSQYLCASVAGGNNEQFFGPGTRLTVL.

The rearrangement joins TRBV28 to TRBJ1-4; 9 nucleotides agree with TRBD1. The CDR3 runs 19 residues. The germline V gene has CDR1 MDHEN and CDR2 SYDVKM. J gave up 11 bases and V 4 bases, and 23 bases lay outside the gene matches. CDR3 loop: CASSSGTGFMAFVPAKLFF. The CDR3 coding sequence is TGTGCCAGCAGTTCGGGGACAGGGTTTATGGCTTTTGTTCCAGCTAAACTGTTTTTT.

The chain has TRBV27 and TRBJ2-1; 12 bases align to TRBD2. V dropped 5 bases and J dropped 4; count of bases not matched to a gene: 6. The CDR3 runs 16 residues. Germline V gene data show CDR1 as MNHEY and CDR2 as SMNVEV (reference sequence). CDR3 DNA: TGTGCCAGCAGTCTTTGGGGGACTAGCGGGTACAATGAGCAGTTCTTC. It specifies CASSLWGTSGYNEQFF.

The rearrangement joins TRBV5-1 to TRBJ1-2; 7 bases are shared with TRBD1. V lost 4 bases and J lost 6; bases outside the gene matches: 9. Germline V gives CDR1 SGHRS, CDR2 YFSETQ. The CDR3 spans 14 residues. CDR3 sequence: CASSPDRATDGYTF. The DNA for the CDR3 is TGCGCCAGCAGCCCAGACAGGGCCACAGATGGCTACACCTTC.

V gene TRBV19 combines with J gene TRBJ1-5; tentative D call: TRBD1 (5 bases). This CDR3 is built from 14 residues. The ends were cut back, 4 bases at V and 6 bases at J, with 13 bases in the middle. The germline CDR1 and CDR2 sequences are LNHDA and SQIVND (reference sequence). The CDR3 DNA sequence: TGTGCCAGTAGTACCAGGGATTACGGTCAGCCCCAGCATTTT. It encodes CASSTRDYGQPQHF. The full variable domain, with the rest looked up from reference TRBV19 and TRBJ1-5, is DGGITQSPKYLFRKEGQNVTLSCEQNLNHDAMYWYRQDPGQGLRLIYYSQIVNDFQKGDIAEGYSVSREKKESFPLTVTSAQKNPTAFYLCASSTRDYGQPQHFGDGTRLSIL.

CDR3 bases: TGCGCCAGCACCGAGGACAGGGTAGTGAACTATGGCTACACCTTC. It encodes CASTEDRVVNYGYTF. This rearrangement joins TRBV4-3 to TRBJ1-2; TRBD1 agrees at 8 bases. J gave up 2 bases and V 7 bases, and 9 bases lay outside the gene matches. CDR3 length equals 15 residues. CDR1 is LGHNA, CDR2 YSLEER, per germline.

This chain connects TRBV18 to TRBJ2-2, with 12 bases aligning to TRBD2. J was trimmed by 4 bases and V by 6 bases; bases with no gene match: 6. This CDR3 contains 16 residues. Germline CDR1 KGHSH, CDR2 LQKENI. CDR3 in DNA: TGTGCCAGCTCGGCAAGACTAGCGGGGGCCACCGGGGAGCTGTTTTTT. Translating gives CASSARLAGATGELFF.

This clone was seen only once. This chain connects TRBV5-1 to TRBJ1-2; 8 bases line up with TRBD1. With 0 bases clipped from V and 12 bases from J, the junction kept 4 bases outside the gene matches. The CDR3 length is 12 residues. The V gene's germline CDR1 is SGHRS and CDR2 YFSETQ. The CDR3 DNA reads as TGCGCCAGCAGCTTGGCAGGGGGCGGTCACACCTTC. It translates to CASSLAGGGHTF.

J is TRBJ1-2 and V is TRBV4-2; 7 bases line up with TRBD1. Germline V gene data show CDR1 as LGHNA and CDR2 as YNFKEQ. The CDR3 contains 14 residues. With V trimmed by 2 bases and J by 4 bases, 4 bases remained unmatched. Written as DNA, the CDR3 is TGTGCCAGCAGCCAAACGACAGGGACCTATGGCTACACCTTC. Amino acid sequence: CASSQTTGTYGYTF.